The 14 T cell receptor beta chains given below trace back to one sample, sequenced in a study of blood T cell repertoires in COVID-19. Some clones are missing from TCRdb's copy, which holds only in-frame ones; the method was immunoSEQ multiplex PCR. In the table there are around 200,000 clones, about 86% of which are singletons. The sequencing sample was made of peripheral blood. These TCRs come from a man aged 30 to 45 with active or convalescent COVID-19.

Here the CDR3 reads CASSKGQLTDQPQHF. CDR3 sequence (DNA): TGTGCCAGCAGTAAGGGACAACTGACCGACCAGCCCCAGCATTTT. The J gene is TRBJ1-5, the V gene TRBV6-5; a weak D match, TRBD1 (6 bases). Germline-derived CDR1 and CDR2 are MNHEY and SVGAGI. Between the trimmed V and J ends, which lost 5 bases and 7 bases, there was a span of 18 bases. The CDR3 covers 15 residues.

This clone was observed a handful of times. The rearrangement joins TRBV24-1 to TRBJ1-5, with D tentatively TRBD1 (5 bases). The length of the CDR3 is 15 residues. Per germline, CDR1 KGHDR and CDR2 SFDVKD. V was clipped by 3 bases and J by 5 bases, with 13 bases between them. CDR3 region: CATSDGAGPYQPQHF. In DNA, the CDR3 is TGTGCCACCAGTGATGGGGCAGGGCCCTATCAGCCCCAGCATTTT.

The chain combines TRBV19 with TRBJ1-4; the match to TRBD1 covers 7 bases. CDR1 is LNHDA, CDR2 SQIVND, per germline (reference sequence). V lost 1 base, J lost 8 bases, and 4 bases stayed unmatched. The CDR3 has 14 amino acids. In DNA, the CDR3 is TGTGCCAGTAGTATAGGACAGGGACGAGAAAAACTGTTTTTT. Protein: CASSIGQGREKLFF.

The chain carries TRBV13 and TRBJ2-1, with 11 bases lining up with TRBD2. Germline trimming cut 5 bases from V and 6 bases from J; bases unmatched to any gene: 6. The CDR3 has 15 amino acids. Germline V lookup: CDR1 PRHDT, CDR2 FYEKMQ (reference sequence). This chain's CDR3 is CASSAGLAVLNEQFF. The CDR3 DNA reads as TGTGCCAGCAGCGCGGGACTAGCGGTCCTCAATGAGCAGTTCTTC.

This sequence joins TRBV11-2 and TRBJ2-5; 9 nucleotides align to TRBD1. Germline CDR1 SGHAT, CDR2 FQNNGV. The CDR3 totals 15 residues. With 1 base clipped from V and 2 bases from J, the junction kept 2 bases outside the gene matches. CDR3 sequence: CASSLVTGGQETQYF. CDR3 bases: TGTGCCAGCAGCTTAGTGACAGGGGGTCAAGAGACCCAGTACTTC.

The rearrangement uses TRBV18 and TRBJ1-1; possibly TRBD1 for D (5 bases). V was cut by 0 bases and J by 0 bases, with 14 bases left in between. The germline V gene has CDR1 KGHSH and CDR2 LQKENI. The length of the CDR3 is 17 residues. CDR3: CASSPPSGGTLNTEAFF. CDR3 nucleotide sequence: TGTGCCAGCTCACCACCGTCCGGGGGGACCTTGAACACTGAAGCTTTCTTT. The variable domain in full, with the rest retrieved from reference TRBV18 and TRBJ1-1, is NAGVMQNPRHLVRRRGQEARLRCSPMKGHSHVYWYRQLPEEGLKFMVYLQKENIIDESGMPKERFSAEFPKEGPSILRIQQVVRGDSAAYFCASSPPSGGTLNTEAFFGQGTRLTVV.

Only one count was recorded for this clone. This chain connects TRBV3-1 (or the pseudogene TRBV3-2) to TRBJ1-1, with D perhaps TRBD1 (5 bases). The ends were cut back, 0 bases at V and 6 bases at J, with 17 bases in the middle. The CDR3 extends over 16 amino acids. Germline-derived CDR1 and CDR2 are LGHDT and YNNKEL (reference sequence). CDR3 DNA: TGTGCCAGCAGCCAAGACCGCCTTGGGGGGGAATCTGAAGCTTTCTTT. It specifies CASSQDRLGGESEAFF.

With respect to this clone: Other DNA sequences in this sample translate to the same CDR3. The chain carries TRBV3-1 (or the pseudogene TRBV3-2) and TRBJ1-1; D may be TRBD1 (5 bases). Germline V CDR1 and CDR2: LGHDT, YNNKEL (reference sequence). The CDR3 is made up of 18 amino acids. The V end was cut by 0 bases, the J end by 0 bases, with 17 bases between. The CDR3 coding sequence is TGTGCCAGCAGCCAAGATCTTCCAGACAGACGGCTGAACACTGAAGCTTTCTTT. This gives the protein CASSQDLPDRRLNTEAFF.

The chain uses TRBV7-9 and TRBJ1-3, with 8 bases aligning to TRBD1. V gave up 3 bases and J gave up 6 bases; unmatched junction bases: 10. The V gene's germline CDR1 is SEHNR and CDR2 FQNEAQ (reference sequence). This CDR3 has 16 amino acids. This chain's CDR3 is CASSFDRTGYANTIYF. In nucleotides, the CDR3 is TGTGCCAGCAGCTTTGACCGGACAGGGTATGCAAACACCATATATTTT.

This chain links TRBV29-1 with TRBJ2-1, with TRBD2 identical over 10 bases. The CDR3 is made up of 17 amino acids. Germline lookup yields CDR1 SQVTM and CDR2 ANQGSEA. The V and J ends lost 7 bases and 0 bases, in that order; junction bases with no gene match: 12. Here the CDR3 reads CSAEVPSGGGSYNEQFF. The CDR3 nucleotides are TGCAGCGCTGAGGTTCCCAGCGGGGGGGGCTCCTACAATGAGCAGTTCTTC.

The chain couples TRBV27 to TRBJ1-3; D unclear. Trimming left V 4 bases short and J 0 bases short, with 10 bases between. The CDR3 covers 15 residues. The germline V gene encodes CDR1 MNHEY and CDR2 SMNVEV (reference sequence). In DNA form, the CDR3 reads TGTGCCAGCAGTTCCCATTCCGGCTCTGGAAACACCATATATTTT. Its protein is CASSSHSGSGNTIYF.

The chain has TRBV9 and TRBJ2-2, with a possible D match to TRBD1 (5 bases). CDR3 length: 15 amino acids. Germline loops: CDR1 SGDLS, CDR2 YYNGEE. V was trimmed by 0 bases and J by 5 bases, leaving 11 bases between them. Here the CDR3 reads CASSVEGQMTGELFF. For the CDR3, the DNA is TGTGCCAGCAGCGTAGAGGGGCAGATGACCGGGGAGCTGTTTTTT.

This clone was observed a single time. The V gene is TRBV3-1 (or the pseudogene TRBV3-2), the J gene TRBJ2-7; D is possibly TRBD2 (6 bases). The germline V gene has CDR1 LGHDT and CDR2 YNNKEL (reference sequence). CDR3 size: 16 residues. V shed 5 bases and J shed 6 bases, with 23 bases lying between them. CDR3 nucleotides: TGTGCCAGCAGCAGCCCCCAGCGGGCCCCGAGAGGCGAGCAGTACTTC. This sequence encodes CASSSPQRAPRGEQYF.

V gene TRBV10-1 combines with J gene TRBJ2-3; 12 bases are shared with TRBD2. V was clipped by 6 bases and J by 6 bases; unmatched bases: 7. The CDR3 has 15 amino acids. CDR1 WNHNN and CDR2 SYGVQD come from the germline V gene (reference sequence). The CDR3 here is CASRPSGGALDTQYF. The CDR3 nucleotides read TGCGCCAGCAGACCTAGCGGGGGGGCCCTGGATACGCAGTATTTT.